Each of the 25 T cell receptor beta chains below was sequenced from the same sample in a study of blood T cell repertoires in COVID-19. Repertoires were generated with immunoSEQ multiplex PCR, while TCRdb's copy carries only in-frame clones and drops some. In the table there are some 180,000 clones, about four fifths of which are singletons. Sequencing was performed on peripheral blood. The receptors shown here come from a woman older than 75 with COVID-19, enrolled during active disease.

The chain joins TRBV10-3 to TRBJ2-7; a possible D gene is TRBD1 (6 bases). The CDR3 is 13 amino acids. Germline CDR1 is ENHRY and CDR2 is SYGVKD. Trimming removed 4 bases at V and 4 bases at J, with 11 bases between. Here the CDR3 reads CAISGTVGYEQYF. The CDR3 nucleotides read TGTGCCATCAGTGGGACAGTAGGGTACGAGCAGTACTTC.

The V and J genes are TRBV27 and TRBJ2-7; D not resolved. The CDR3 totals 11 residues. The germline CDR1 and CDR2 sequences are MNHEY and SMNVEV (reference sequence). V was cut by 6 bases and J by 7 bases, with 10 bases left in between. CDR3 sequence: CASSRLGEQYF. Here the CDR3 DNA reads TGTGCCAGCAGCCGCCTCGGGGAGCAGTACTTC.

The V gene is TRBV30, the J gene TRBJ2-5, with 7 bases fitting TRBD2. V shed 3 bases, J shed 1 base, and the junction held 5 bases outside the gene matches. The CDR3 has 14 residues. Germline V CDR1 and CDR2: GTSNPN, SVGIG (reference sequence). This CDR3 reads CAWSALALQETQYF. DNA for the CDR3: TGTGCCTGGAGCGCACTAGCGCTCCAAGAGACCCAGTACTTC. Full variable domain (rest looked up from reference TRBV30 and TRBJ2-5): SQTIHQWPATLVQPVGSPLSLECTVEGTSNPNLYWYRQAAGRGLQLLFYSVGIGQISSEVPQNLSASRPQDRQFILSSKKLLLSDSGFYLCAWSALALQETQYFGPGTRLLVL.

The chain combines TRBV15 with TRBJ2-3; 11 nucleotides agree with TRBD2. The CDR3 extends over 16 amino acids. J lost 4 bases, V lost 5 bases, and 8 bases had no gene match. Germline V gives CDR1 LNHNV, CDR2 YYDKDF (reference sequence). CDR3 bases: TGTGCCACCAGCGTAGTAGCGGGAGGGCCGTCAGATACGCAGTATTTT. Encoded protein: CATSVVAGGPSDTQYF.

This rearrangement joins TRBV11-1 to TRBJ1-1; no firm D call. Trimming stripped 2 bases from V and 4 bases from J, with 5 bases between. The CDR3 extends over 12 amino acids. In germline, CDR1 is SGHAT, CDR2 FQDESV (reference sequence). The CDR3 sequence: CASSLLLTEAFF. The CDR3 DNA reads TGTGCCAGCAGCTTATTACTCACTGAAGCTTTCTTT.

The V gene is TRBV5-1, the J gene TRBJ1-1; a possible D gene is TRBD1 (5 bases). V was pared by 2 bases and J by 3 bases, with 14 bases between. Germline CDR1 reads SGHRS; CDR2 reads YFSETQ. The CDR3 spans 15 residues. The CDR3 DNA reads TGCGCCAGCAGCTTATCAGGGAGGGTGGACACTGAAGCTTTCTTT. This encodes CASSLSGRVDTEAFF. Using reference TRBV5-1 and TRBJ1-1 for the parts outside the CDR3, the full variable domain is KAGVTQTPRYLIKTRGQQVTLSCSPISGHRSVSWYQQTPGQGLQFLFEYFSETQRNKGNFPGRFSGRQFSNSRSEMNVSTLELGDSALYLCASSLSGRVDTEAFFGQGTRLTVV.

The rearrangement joins TRBV29-1 to TRBJ2-1; TRBD2 matches 16 bases. The V segment lost 6 bases and the J segment 7 bases; nucleotides outside the gene matches: 9. This CDR3 region has 16 residues. Germline CDR1 reads SQVTM; CDR2 reads ANQGSEA. The CDR3 is CSVAGTSGRASNEQFF. DNA for the CDR3: TGCAGCGTAGCCGGGACTAGCGGGAGGGCCTCAAATGAGCAGTTCTTC.

The table lists this clone with a few counts. CDR3 coding DNA: TGTGCCAGCAGAGGACCGGGGGGCAGGGTCGGGGAGCTGTTTTTT. Translating gives CASRGPGGRVGELFF. The rearrangement joins TRBV6-5 to TRBJ2-2, with a possible D match to TRBD2 (7 bases). There are 15 residues in the CDR3. From germline, CDR1 is MNHEY and CDR2 SVGAGI. Trimming took off 6 bases at V and 7 bases at J, with 18 bases between the two ends.

The V gene is TRBV4-2, the J gene TRBJ2-7; 7 bases match TRBD2. This CDR3 has 15 residues. Germline V gives CDR1 LGHNA, CDR2 YNFKEQ. The junction had 5 bases not matched to a gene; V was cut back by 0 bases and J by 3 bases. The CDR3 reads CASSQDMGLNYEQYF. CDR3 DNA sequence: TGTGCCAGCAGCCAAGATATGGGACTAAACTACGAGCAGTACTTC.

This clone was counted once. The V call is TRBV3-1 (or the pseudogene TRBV3-2), the J call TRBJ1-1; TRBD1 agrees at 7 bases. The CDR3 has 13 residues. The germline V gene has CDR1 LGHDT and CDR2 YNNKEL (reference sequence). The V gene end was trimmed by 4 bases and the J gene end by 10 bases; junction bases not matched to a gene: 9. The DNA of the CDR3 is TGTGCCAGCAGCCTGTGGGACAGTAAGGGAGCTTTCTTT. Encoded protein: CASSLWDSKGAFF.

To note about this clone: Germline is not matched at one junction end, which may reflect a read error. The chain links TRBV7-2 to TRBJ2-3; possibly TRBD2 for D (6 bases). CDR3 length: 15 residues. CDR1 is SGHTA, CDR2 FQGNSA, per germline. CDR3 DNA sequence: TGTGCCAGCAGCCTCACCCCAACTAGCATAGATACGCAGTATTTT. This sequence encodes CASSLTPTSIDTQYF.

The rearrangement uses TRBV5-1 and TRBJ1-2, with TRBD1 identical over 7 bases. This CDR3 has 14 amino acids. CDR1 SGHRS and CDR2 YFSETQ come from the germline V gene. Unmatched junction bases numbered 7, after V lost 4 bases and J lost 4 bases. The CDR3 nucleotides read TGCGCCAGCAGCACCCGACAGGGAAGCTATGGCTACACCTTC. As protein: CASSTRQGSYGYTF.

The rearrangement uses TRBV9 and TRBJ1-2; D may be TRBD1 (6 bases). This CDR3 region has 16 residues. Germline CDR1 and CDR2: SGDLS and YYNGEE. Trimming cost V 3 bases and J 1 base, with 16 bases left between them. The CDR3 sequence: CASSANYRDLNYGYTF. The CDR3 DNA follows: TGTGCCAGCAGCGCAAACTACAGGGACCTTAACTATGGCTACACCTTC.

The gene calls are TRBV4-1 and TRBJ1-1; D remains unclear. CDR3 length: 15 amino acids. Germline lookup yields CDR1 MGHRA and CDR2 YSYEKL. V shed 0 bases and J shed 1 base, with 9 bases lying between them. CDR3 sequence reads: CASSQDGEANTEAFF. For the CDR3, the DNA is TGCGCCAGCAGCCAAGATGGGGAGGCGAACACTGAAGCTTTCTTT.

The V and J genes are TRBV7-9 and TRBJ2-5; possibly TRBD1 for D (6 bases). There are 15 residues in the CDR3. Germline CDR1 and CDR2: SEHNR and FQNEAQ (reference sequence). V was cut by 5 bases and J by 0 bases, with 13 bases left in between. The CDR3 is CASSLLTGHQETQYF. The CDR3 DNA follows: TGTGCCAGCAGCCTCTTGACAGGTCACCAAGAGACCCAGTACTTC.

V gene TRBV5-1 combines with J gene TRBJ1-4; D is unresolved. The CDR3 sequence is 13 residues long. Trimming pared 5 bases from V and 6 bases from J, leaving 11 bases between. Germline V gene data show CDR1 as SGHRS and CDR2 as YFSETQ. The CDR3 reads CASSLGDDEKLFF. CDR3 in DNA: TGCGCCAGCAGTCTGGGAGATGATGAAAAACTGTTTTTT.

CDR3 sequence: CASSRASEGAMVGELFF. DNA of the CDR3: TGTGCCAGCTCACGAGCTTCGGAGGGGGCGATGGTCGGGGAGCTGTTTTTT. J is TRBJ2-2 and V is TRBV18, with D possibly being TRBD1 (7 bases). V was trimmed by 4 bases and J by 7 bases, leaving 22 bases between them. This CDR3 contains 17 residues. The germline V gene has CDR1 KGHSH and CDR2 LQKENI.

The rearrangement uses TRBV5-1 and TRBJ1-2; the match to TRBD1 covers 8 bases. Losses at the gene ends were 3 bases for V and 3 bases for J; bases not matched to a gene: 10. The CDR3 is 16 amino acids. CDR1 is SGHRS, CDR2 YFSETQ, per germline. CDR3 sequence: CASSSGSTGDYYGYTF. CDR3 bases: TGCGCCAGCAGCTCCGGATCGACAGGGGATTACTATGGCTACACCTTC.

The chain recombines TRBV5-1 with TRBJ2-1, with TRBD2 identical over 11 bases. CDR3 length: 16 amino acids. The germline V gene has CDR1 SGHRS and CDR2 YFSETQ. Trimming took 4 bases from V and 1 from J; bases not matched to a gene: 4. CDR3 DNA: TGCGCCAGCAGCGGTAGCGGGGGGGGTTCCTACAATGAGCAGTTCTTC. Amino acids: CASSGSGGGSYNEQFF.

The chain is built from TRBV6-2 or TRBV6-3 and TRBJ2-7; 9 bases match TRBD2. The ends lost 2 bases at V and 4 bases at J; junction bases unmatched: 9. From germline, CDR1 is MNHEY and CDR2 SVGEGT. This CDR3 has 16 amino acids. This CDR3 reads CASSYKAGGNTYEQYF. CDR3 bases: TGTGCCAGCAGTTACAAGGCGGGGGGGAATACTTACGAGCAGTACTTC.

The V gene is TRBV5-1, the J gene TRBJ1-2; D is unclear. The V end lost 2 bases, the J end lost 4 bases, and 12 bases lay between the germline ends. There are 14 residues in the CDR3. Germline V gene sequence: CDR1 SGHRS, CDR2 YFSETQ. CDR3 sequence: CASSFRGGSYGYTF. CDR3 bases: TGCGCCAGCAGCTTCCGGGGAGGGAGCTATGGCTACACCTTC.

This sequence joins TRBV28 and TRBJ1-2; a possible D gene is TRBD1 (6 bases). Germline V lookup: CDR1 MDHEN, CDR2 SYDVKM. CDR3 length equals 16 residues. Trimming shortened V by 8 bases and J by 5 bases, and 24 bases separated the two germline ends. The CDR3 nucleotides read TGTGCCAGCTCCGCCTCCGGGACAAGGACCGGGTATGGCTACACCTTC. Its protein is CASSASGTRTGYGYTF.

This rearrangement joins TRBV7-8 to TRBJ2-1; 8 nucleotides match TRBD2. Germline CDR1 is SGHVS and CDR2 is FQNEAQ. The trim removed 1 base at V and 2 bases at J, leaving 4 bases unmatched. This CDR3 contains 16 residues. CDR3 bases: TGTGCCAGCAGCTTAGGAGAAGCGGGGGCCTACAATGAGCAGTTCTTC. Translation gives CASSLGEAGAYNEQFF.

V is TRBV13 and J is TRBJ2-7; 11 positions match TRBD1. With 6 bases clipped from V and 3 bases from J, the junction kept 7 bases outside the gene matches. The CDR3 sequence is 15 residues long. Germline V gives CDR1 PRHDT, CDR2 FYEKMQ (reference sequence). The CDR3 coding sequence is TGTGCCAGCAGGTCCTGGGACAGGGGGATCTACGAGCAGTACTTC. Amino acids: CASRSWDRGIYEQYF. The entire variable domain, with the rest obtained from reference TRBV13 and TRBJ2-7, is as follows: AAGVIQSPRHLIKEKRETATLKCYPIPRHDTVYWYQQGPGQDPQFLISFYEKMQSDKGSIPDRFSAQQFSDYHSELNMSSLELGDSALYFCASRSWDRGIYEQYFGPGTRLTVT.

This clone was observed at least ten times. The chain couples TRBV27 to TRBJ2-7; a possible D gene is TRBD1 (6 bases). Trimming pared 2 bases from V and 4 bases from J, leaving 12 bases between. From germline, CDR1 is MNHEY and CDR2 SMNVEV (reference sequence). The CDR3 loop spans 14 amino acids. Here the CDR3 reads CASSLKGETYEQYF. The CDR3 nucleotides read TGTGCCAGCAGTTTAAAGGGGGAGACTTACGAGCAGTACTTC.